The rows below give T cell receptor beta chains drawn from one sample of a study of identical twins. TCRdb analysed the 5' RACE reads with MiXCR anew, one entry per CDR3 protein. The table includes 1.5 million to 2 million distinct CDR3 sequences, more than 30% detected once. Sequencing was carried out using cord blood. The origin of the receptors is a newborn girl in good health. Each CDR3 is given with its conserved first and last residue.

V	J	CDR3
TRBV20-1	TRBJ2-5	CSAREPGLAFGTQYF
TRBV12-5	TRBJ1-1	CASGLGWTEAFF
TRBV18	TRBJ2-3	CASSPRDGPSTDTQYF
TRBV20-1	TRBJ2-3	CSARDPPSGTDTQYF
TRBV20-1	TRBJ1-6	CSARRTGYNSPLHF
TRBV6-5	TRBJ2-3	CASSYGRTGTQYF
TRBV28	.	CASRRTGEYEQYF
TRBV18	TRBJ1-1	CASSPPELVGTEAFF
TRBV28	TRBJ1-3	CASSYGTAGNTIYF
TRBV20-1	TRBJ2-7	CSARDLGVAGVEQYF
TRBV20-1	TRBJ2-1	CSARVGQGIYNEQFF
TRBV28	TRBJ1-4	CASTPGTGIEKLFF
TRBV29-1	TRBJ2-5	CSVAGYQETQYF
TRBV28	TRBJ2-7	CASTYGSGSHEQYF
TRBV20-1	TRBJ2-1	CSATQDRGLNEQFF
TRBV24-1	TRBJ2-3	CATSSGDTQYF
TRBV15	TRBJ1-1	CTTSRDVAVGNTEAFF
TRBV27	TRBJ2-7	CASSFPRGMYEQYF
TRBV3-1	TRBJ2-7	CASSQGLAGRYSYEQYF
TRBV19	TRBJ2-1	CASSISASGRVTHNEQFF
TRBV27	TRBJ1-2	CASSTYYSGGYTF
TRBV12-3/TRBV12-4	TRBJ2-1	CASQPAGGPRNEQFF
TRBV25-1	TRBJ2-1	CATRAGSDHNEQFF
TRBV27	TRBJ2-7	CASSTPYSYEQYF
TRBV2	TRBJ2-1	CASSIRDRDHNEQFF
TRBV5-1	TRBJ2-1	CASSLLGASGYNEQFF
TRBV28	TRBJ1-5	CASSGDGTGRQPQHF
TRBV12-3/TRBV12-4	TRBJ1-2	CASSGDRDSDGYTF
TRBV10-3	TRBJ1-5	CAASGGANQPQHF
TRBV28	TRBJ2-1	CASIRGGSYNEQFF
TRBV27	TRBJ1-5	CASSSRPNQPQHF
TRBV25-1	TRBJ2-5	CASSVGTGVGETQYF
TRBV20-1	TRBJ2-1	CSARDARGSYNEQFF
TRBV28	TRBJ1-5	CASSLGGLGPYYSGNQPQHF
TRBV10-3	TRBJ2-3	CAISERGTWQYF
TRBV27	TRBJ1-2	CASSFRQGGNYGYTF
TRBV20-1	TRBJ1-2	CSARDSKASGGYTF
TRBV29-1	TRBJ2-7	CSVEEAGGPHNEQYF
TRBV5-1	TRBJ2-3	CASSLPTDTQYF
TRBV7-2	TRBJ1-2	CASSFSSTGGGGYTF
TRBV11-2	TRBJ2-1	CASSSPGLAGSSSYNEQFF
TRBV7-2	TRBJ2-5	CASSPAGTRGETQYF
TRBV11-2	TRBJ1-5	CASSLSSSQPQHF
TRBV6-6	TRBJ2-7	CASSYPLEGGEQYF
TRBV27	TRBJ2-7	CASSLLTSTSGLIREQYF
TRBV20-1	TRBJ2-5	CSARDYGSGAPTYF
TRBV4-2	TRBJ2-7	CASSQERLVGNEQYF
TRBV12-3/TRBV12-4	TRBJ1-2	CASSRDGTGYGYTF
TRBV4-1	TRBJ2-7	CASSQVPAGGRYEQYF
TRBV27	TRBJ1-4	CASRRQAGGGEKLFF
TRBV19	TRBJ2-3	CASSIRRGVDTQYF
TRBV5-1	TRBJ2-2	CASSLTSGGADTGELFF
TRBV5-1	TRBJ2-7	CASSLVLDNEQYF
TRBV20-1	.	CSAGVTSGNHEQYF